This TCR beta chain appears in the sequencing data of a study of human T cells and chemical hapten exposure (dated by TCRdb to the early 2020s). In the study overall: Libraries were combined into a pool for sequencing, and differences in TCR yield between samples came mainly from small differences in library volumes within the pool. The study tracked peripheral blood TCR repertoire changes in vivo during primary and secondary sensitization to the hapten diphenylcyclopropenone (DPC) in alopecia patients. Both TCR alpha and TCR beta chains were sequenced from each blood RNA sample.

The library was produced with RACE. The sequencing machine was a NextSeq 500. During library preparation, unique molecular identifiers were attached to individual cDNA molecules so that TCRs could be counted in a quantitative, reproducible way. The authors processed their data as follows. The median number of TCRs per sample was 95,638, ranging from roughly 23,224 to 700,000. The Decombinator software suite was used to annotate the V, J and CDR3 of the TCR reads. For PS versus PT1 abundance plots, all samples were subsampled to the same number of TCRs (28,000). TCRs were defined as expanded if absent before sensitization and observed at least eight times at the 2-week time point. The public reads were run again by TCRdb, first through fastp at Q25 and then through MiXCR, and only productive beta chains were kept. Here each entry gathers all rows of one CDR3 protein and keeps the most common genes and DNA. TCRdb, rather than the study authors, made the V and J calls. A total of 130,000 or so distinct CDR3 sequences appear in this sample, about 9.4% of them only once. The ten largest clones add up to about 1.8% of the sample.

What this sample's time point label stands for: healthy volunteer bleed at 2 weeks. Total RNA was extracted from unfractionated whole blood that had been collected in Tempus Blood RNA tubes. Four or five healthy volunteers were used as TCR sequencing controls and were bled at day 0, 2 weeks and 6 weeks. The CDR3, cysteine through phenylalanine, is 14 amino acids long. CDR3 DNA only is kept here, 42 bases in frame from base 1. Reading the germline V gene (reference sequence) gives CDR1 SEHNR and CDR2 FQNEAQ. The table lists this clonotype with a few counts. This receptor's antigen is unknown. Its ends do not fully match the called genes, so a read error is possible. Summary of the overall study and its limitations: The number of TCRs above 1 in 1000 frequency did not change with DPC sensitization; there was no evidence of global repertoire structure alterations. Repeated subsampling changed both the strength of the expansion versus patch-test correlation and the threshold at which the correlation became significant.

Sequencing was done on a sample of whole blood. This TCR derives from a male donor in good health. Some clones in this sample may be carry-over from other donors' samples. The chain was built from TRBV7-9 and TRBJ1-1, with the D gene not confidently named. The DNA sequence follows: TGTGTCAGCCGAAGTGAGTCGAGGAACACTGAAGCTTTCTTT. Its protein reads: CVSRSESRNTEAFF.